The clone carrying this TCR beta chain was counted ten times or more. Nobody among the patients had been given any treatment before thyroid surgery. The data were obtained in a study of metastatic and nonmetastatic thyroid tumors. TCRdb reprocessed the PCR reads via MiXCR. The profile shows about 38,000 clones, approximately 26% of them singletons. This CDR3 contains 14 residues. Deletions cut 0 bases from V and 0 bases from J, with 5 bases between. Germline V CDR1 and CDR2: SNHLY, FYNNEI. The sequenced sample consisted of blood. V gene TRBV2 combines with J gene TRBJ1-2, with unresolved D. The clonotype originates from a female donor with papillary thyroid cancer or a benign thyroid nodule (not recorded which). Some clones in this sample may be carry-over from other donors' samples. The CDR3 DNA sequence: TGTGCCAGCAGTGAAGCGTTGTCTAACTATGGCTACACCTTC. Its protein is CASSEALSNYGYTF.